One T cell receptor (beta chain) is described in this entry. The antigen is unknown. The source of the sample is a study of graft-versus-host responses after intestinal transplantation. The wider study: Recipients across the board were started on anti-thymocyte globulin induction, then kept on tacrolimus and steroids for around three years. Findings and caveats of the study: Patients who carried graft-donor T cell macrochimerism also had high graft-versus-host to host-versus-graft clonal ratios in their allografts.

Trimming shortened V by 5 bases and J by 5 bases, and 18 bases separated the two germline ends. The CDR3 is 15 residues long. Germline V lookup: CDR1 SNHLY, CDR2 FYNNEI. Sequencing was performed with immunoSEQ multiplex PCR; in TCRdb, only in-frame clones are kept and a portion is missing. Of approximately 82,000 clones in the sample, about 93% are singletons; the top ten hold approximately 1.1%. This material consisted of unstimulated CD8+ T cells sorted from spleen or lymph node cells, taken before transplant. The chain employs TRBV2 and TRBJ1-1; no clear D. The clonotype originates from a human donor who was the organ donor for an intestinal transplant. The CDR3 DNA reads as TGTGCCAGCAGTCAATTTACAGTTTATGTTACTGAAGCTTTCTTT. As protein: CASSQFTVYVTEAFF.